A selection of T cell receptor beta chains follows, all from one sample in a study of blood T cell repertoires in COVID-19. The protocol was immunoSEQ multiplex PCR, while the TCRdb copy is restricted to in-frame clones and leaves out a portion. The table has tens of thousands of clones, 90% seen once. The sequenced material came from peripheral blood. The source is a man aged 50 to 60 with COVID-19, enrolled during active disease. The CDR3 runs from the conserved cysteine through the conserved F or W. Each record gives: J gene, D gene, V gene, CDR3 DNA, CDR3 protein. The D gene is left open where the match is weak.

J: TRBJ2-4; D: TRBD1; V: TRBV4-3; DNA: TGCGCCAGCAGCCTAGAGACAGGGGTAGCCAAAAACATTCAGTACTTC; CDR3: CASSLETGVAKNIQYF
J: TRBJ1-2; D: .; V: TRBV4-1; DNA: TGCGCCAGCAGCCAAGATGCAGGGATGAGCTATGGCTACACCTTC; CDR3: CASSQDAGMSYGYTF
J: TRBJ2-1; D: TRBD2; V: TRBV12-3/TRBV12-4; DNA: TGTGCCAGCAGCTCCGCCGCCGGGACTAGAGAGTTCTTC; CDR3: CASSSAAGTREFF
J: TRBJ1-1; D: .; V: TRBV12-2; DNA: TGTGCAAGTCGCTTAGGGGTGACAGGGCCGAACACTGAAGCTTTCTTT; CDR3: CASRLGVTGPNTEAFF
J: TRBJ2-7; D: TRBD2; V: TRBV7-2; DNA: TGTGCCAGCAGCTTAACCCCTAGCGGGCCGTCCTACGAGCAGTACTTC; CDR3: CASSLTPSGPSYEQYF
J: TRBJ1-2; D: .; V: TRBV5-4; DNA: TGTGCCAGCAGCCCAGGGCCCTATGGCTACACCTTC; CDR3: CASSPGPYGYTF
J: TRBJ2-1; D: TRBD1; V: TRBV27; DNA: TGTGCCAGCAGTTTAGGGACAGTGAACAATGAGCAGTTCTTC; CDR3: CASSLGTVNNEQFF
J: TRBJ2-3; D: TRBD2; V: TRBV9; DNA: TGTGCCAGCAGCGTAGGTTCGCTAGCGGGAGGGCTGGACCCAGATACGCAGTATTTT; CDR3: CASSVGSLAGGLDPDTQYF
J: TRBJ1-4; D: .; V: TRBV2; DNA: TGTGCCAGCAGTCGGCGGAATGAAAAACTGTTTTTT; CDR3: CASSRRNEKLFF
J: TRBJ2-7; D: .; V: TRBV18; DNA: TGTGCCAGCTCCCGGGACTTATCCTCCTACGAGCAGTACTTC; CDR3: CASSRDLSSYEQYF
J: TRBJ2-1; D: TRBD1; V: TRBV19; DNA: TGTGCCAGTAGTATAGGGACAGGGGGCTACAATGAGCAGTTCTTC; CDR3: CASSIGTGGYNEQFF
J: TRBJ1-1; D: .; V: TRBV19; DNA: TGTGCCAGTAGTCTCCACCTAGGGAGAGGTACTGAAGCTTTCTTT; CDR3: CASSLHLGRGTEAFF